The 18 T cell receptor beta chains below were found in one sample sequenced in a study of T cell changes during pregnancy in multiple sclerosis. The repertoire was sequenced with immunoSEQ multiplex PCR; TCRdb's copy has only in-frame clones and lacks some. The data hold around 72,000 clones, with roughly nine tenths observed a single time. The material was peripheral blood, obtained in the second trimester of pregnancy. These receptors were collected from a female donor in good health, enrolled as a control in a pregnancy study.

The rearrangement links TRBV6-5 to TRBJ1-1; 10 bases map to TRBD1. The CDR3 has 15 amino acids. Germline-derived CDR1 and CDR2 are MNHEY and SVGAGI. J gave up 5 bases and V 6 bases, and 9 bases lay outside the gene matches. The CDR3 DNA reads TGTGCCAGCAGGTCCCTCGGGACAGGGGCGACTGAAGCTTTCTTT. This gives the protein CASRSLGTGATEAFF.

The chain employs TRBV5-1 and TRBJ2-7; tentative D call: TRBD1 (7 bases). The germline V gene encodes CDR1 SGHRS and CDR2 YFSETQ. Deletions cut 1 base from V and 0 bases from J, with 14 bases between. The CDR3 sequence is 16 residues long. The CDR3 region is CASSLLPGGSSYEQYF. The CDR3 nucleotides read TGCGCCAGCAGCTTGCTCCCAGGGGGGAGCTCCTACGAGCAGTACTTC. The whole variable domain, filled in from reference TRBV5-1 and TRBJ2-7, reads KAGVTQTPRYLIKTRGQQVTLSCSPISGHRSVSWYQQTPGQGLQFLFEYFSETQRNKGNFPGRFSGRQFSNSRSEMNVSTLELGDSALYLCASSLLPGGSSYEQYFGPGTRLTVT.

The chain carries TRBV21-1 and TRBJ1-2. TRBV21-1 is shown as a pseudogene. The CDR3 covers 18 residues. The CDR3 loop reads CASSKGGLCSSPNYGYTF. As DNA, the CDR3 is TGTGCCAGCAGCAAAGGAGGTCTCTGTTCGTCACCTAACTATGGCTACACCTTC.

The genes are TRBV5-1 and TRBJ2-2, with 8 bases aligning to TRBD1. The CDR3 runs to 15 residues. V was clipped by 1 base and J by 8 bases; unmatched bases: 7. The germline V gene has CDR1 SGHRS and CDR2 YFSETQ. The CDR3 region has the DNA TGCGCCAGCAGCTTGCGCGGACAGGGAGAAGGGGAGCTGTTTTTT. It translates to CASSLRGQGEGELFF.

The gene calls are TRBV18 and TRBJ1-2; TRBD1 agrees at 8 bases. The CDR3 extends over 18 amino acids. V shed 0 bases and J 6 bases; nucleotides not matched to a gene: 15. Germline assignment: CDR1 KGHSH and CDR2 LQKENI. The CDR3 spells CASSPPSRPGGYSDGYTF. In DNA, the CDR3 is TGTGCCAGCTCACCACCGTCTCGGCCAGGGGGCTACAGCGATGGCTACACCTTC.

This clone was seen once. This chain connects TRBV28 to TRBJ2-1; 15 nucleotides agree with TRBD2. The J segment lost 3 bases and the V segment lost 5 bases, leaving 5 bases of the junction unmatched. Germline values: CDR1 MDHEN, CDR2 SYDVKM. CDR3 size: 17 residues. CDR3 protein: CASSTGTSGGIYNEQFF. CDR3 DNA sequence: TGTGCCAGCAGTACCGGGACTAGCGGGGGGATCTACAATGAGCAGTTCTTC.

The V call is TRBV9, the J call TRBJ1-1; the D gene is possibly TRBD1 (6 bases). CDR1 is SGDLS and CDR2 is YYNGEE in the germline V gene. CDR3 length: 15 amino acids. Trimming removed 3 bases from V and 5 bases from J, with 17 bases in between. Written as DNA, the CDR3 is TGTGCCAGCAGCGAGGGCCCCAGGGGATCTACTGAAGCTTTCTTT. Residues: CASSEGPRGSTEAFF.

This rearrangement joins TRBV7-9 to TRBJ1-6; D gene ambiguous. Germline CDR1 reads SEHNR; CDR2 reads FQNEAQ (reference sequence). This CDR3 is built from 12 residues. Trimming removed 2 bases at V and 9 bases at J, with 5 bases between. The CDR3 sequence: CASSLTSSPLHF. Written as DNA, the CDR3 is TGTGCCAGCAGCTTAACGAGTTCACCCCTCCACTTT.

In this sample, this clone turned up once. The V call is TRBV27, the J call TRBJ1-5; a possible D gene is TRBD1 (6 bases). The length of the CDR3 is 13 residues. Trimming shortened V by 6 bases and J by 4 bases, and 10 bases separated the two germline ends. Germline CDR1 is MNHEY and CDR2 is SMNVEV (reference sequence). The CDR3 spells CASRLDRNQPQHF. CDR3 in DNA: TGTGCCAGCAGGTTGGACAGAAATCAGCCCCAGCATTTT.

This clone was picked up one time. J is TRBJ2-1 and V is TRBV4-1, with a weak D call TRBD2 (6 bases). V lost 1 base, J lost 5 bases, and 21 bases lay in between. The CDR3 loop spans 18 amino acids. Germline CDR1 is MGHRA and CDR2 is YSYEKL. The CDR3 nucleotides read TGCGCCAGCAGCCAAGTTAACGTGTTTGGCGGGGAGCACAATGAGCAGTTCTTC. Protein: CASSQVNVFGGEHNEQFF.

CDR3 region: CASSLEVNTEAFF. The DNA for the CDR3 is TGTGCCAGCAGTCTGGAGGTGAACACTGAAGCTTTCTTT. V gene TRBV6-4 combines with J gene TRBJ1-1; D call uncertain. Trimming stripped 5 bases from V and 0 bases from J, with 7 bases between. The CDR3 covers 13 residues. CDR1 and CDR2 from the germline V gene are MRHNA and SNTAGT.

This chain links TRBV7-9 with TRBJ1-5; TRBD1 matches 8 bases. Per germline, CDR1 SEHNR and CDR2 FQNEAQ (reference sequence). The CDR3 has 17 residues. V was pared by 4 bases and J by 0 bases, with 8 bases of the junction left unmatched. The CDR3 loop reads CASSSWTGLISNQPQHF. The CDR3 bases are TGTGCCAGCAGCTCCTGGACAGGGCTGATTAGCAATCAGCCCCAGCATTTT.

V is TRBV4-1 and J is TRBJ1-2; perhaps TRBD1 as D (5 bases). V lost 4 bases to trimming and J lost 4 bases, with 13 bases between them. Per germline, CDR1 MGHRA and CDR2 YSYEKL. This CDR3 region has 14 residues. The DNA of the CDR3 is TGCGCCAGCAGCCTGGATCGGGGGACCTATGGCTACACCTTC. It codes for CASSLDRGTYGYTF.

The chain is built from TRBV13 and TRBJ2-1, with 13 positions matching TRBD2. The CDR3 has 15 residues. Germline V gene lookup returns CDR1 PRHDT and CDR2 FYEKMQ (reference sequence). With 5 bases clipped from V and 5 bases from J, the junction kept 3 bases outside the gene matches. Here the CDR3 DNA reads TGTGCCAGCAGCCCGGGGACTAGCGGGAACAATGAGCAGTTCTTC. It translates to CASSPGTSGNNEQFF. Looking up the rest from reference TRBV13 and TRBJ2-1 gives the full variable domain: AAGVIQSPRHLIKEKRETATLKCYPIPRHDTVYWYQQGPGQDPQFLISFYEKMQSDKGSIPDRFSAQQFSDYHSELNMSSLELGDSALYFCASSPGTSGNNEQFFGPGTRLTVL.

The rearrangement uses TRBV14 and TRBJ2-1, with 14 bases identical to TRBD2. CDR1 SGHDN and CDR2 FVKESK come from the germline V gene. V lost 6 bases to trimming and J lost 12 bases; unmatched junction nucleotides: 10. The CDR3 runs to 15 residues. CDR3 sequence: CASSYGLAGGIAQFF. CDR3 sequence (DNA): TGTGCCAGCAGTTACGGACTAGCGGGGGGAATAGCGCAGTTCTTC.

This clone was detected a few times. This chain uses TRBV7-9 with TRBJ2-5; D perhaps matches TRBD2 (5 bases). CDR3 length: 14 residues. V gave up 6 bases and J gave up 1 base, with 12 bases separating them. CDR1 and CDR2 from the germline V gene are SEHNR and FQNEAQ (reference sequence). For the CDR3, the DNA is TGTGCCAGCAGTCGGCCGGGAACCCAAGAGACCCAGTACTTC. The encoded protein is CASSRPGTQETQYF.

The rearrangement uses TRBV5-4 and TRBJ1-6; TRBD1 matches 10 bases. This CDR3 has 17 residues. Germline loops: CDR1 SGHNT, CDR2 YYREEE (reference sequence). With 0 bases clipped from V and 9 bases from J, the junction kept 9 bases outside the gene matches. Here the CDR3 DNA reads TGTGCCAGCAGCTTGGGCGGCCCGGGACAGGGGATTTCACCCCTCCACTTT. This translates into CASSLGGPGQGISPLHF.

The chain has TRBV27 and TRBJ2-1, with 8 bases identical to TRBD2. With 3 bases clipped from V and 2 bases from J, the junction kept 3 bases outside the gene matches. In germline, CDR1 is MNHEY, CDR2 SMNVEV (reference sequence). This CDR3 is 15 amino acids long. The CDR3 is CASSFTSGTYNEQFF. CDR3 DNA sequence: TGTGCCAGCAGTTTCACTAGCGGCACCTACAATGAGCAGTTCTTC.